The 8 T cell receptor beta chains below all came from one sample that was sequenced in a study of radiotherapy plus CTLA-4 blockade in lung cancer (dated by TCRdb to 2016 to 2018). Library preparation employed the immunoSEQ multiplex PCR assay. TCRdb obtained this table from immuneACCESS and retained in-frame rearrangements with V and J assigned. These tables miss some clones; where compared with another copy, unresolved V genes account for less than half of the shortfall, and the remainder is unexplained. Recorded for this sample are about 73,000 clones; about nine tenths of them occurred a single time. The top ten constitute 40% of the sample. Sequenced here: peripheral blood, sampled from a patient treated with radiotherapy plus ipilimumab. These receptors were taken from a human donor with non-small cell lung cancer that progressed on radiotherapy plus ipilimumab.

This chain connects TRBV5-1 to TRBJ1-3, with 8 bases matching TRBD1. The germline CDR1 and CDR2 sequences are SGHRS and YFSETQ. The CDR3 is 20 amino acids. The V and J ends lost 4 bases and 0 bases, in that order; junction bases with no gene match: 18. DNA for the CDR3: TGCGCCAGCAGCGTCCGACCGGGACAGGTCCCTTTTAGCTCTGGAAACACCATATATTTT. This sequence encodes CASSVRPGQVPFSSGNTIYF.

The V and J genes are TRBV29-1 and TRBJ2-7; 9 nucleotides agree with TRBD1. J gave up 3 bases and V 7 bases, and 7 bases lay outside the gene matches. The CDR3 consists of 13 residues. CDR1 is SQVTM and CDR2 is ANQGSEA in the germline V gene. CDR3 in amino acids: CSARDRVNYEQYF. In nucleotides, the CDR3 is TGCAGCGCCCGGGACAGGGTTAACTACGAGCAGTACTTC.

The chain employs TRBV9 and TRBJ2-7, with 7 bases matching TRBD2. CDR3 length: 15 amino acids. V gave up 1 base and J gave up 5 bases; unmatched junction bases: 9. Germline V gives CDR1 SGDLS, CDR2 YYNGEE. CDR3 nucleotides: TGTGCCAGCAGCGTATGGAGGGAGGGCAGCCACGAGCAGTACTTC. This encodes CASSVWREGSHEQYF.

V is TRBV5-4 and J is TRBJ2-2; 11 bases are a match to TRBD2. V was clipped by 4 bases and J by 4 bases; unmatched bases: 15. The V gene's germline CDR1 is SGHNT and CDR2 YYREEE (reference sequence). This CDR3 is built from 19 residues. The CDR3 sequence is CASSLLATTSGRPTGELFF. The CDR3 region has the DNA TGTGCCAGCAGCCTTCTTGCAACAACTAGCGGGAGACCCACCGGGGAGCTGTTTTTT.

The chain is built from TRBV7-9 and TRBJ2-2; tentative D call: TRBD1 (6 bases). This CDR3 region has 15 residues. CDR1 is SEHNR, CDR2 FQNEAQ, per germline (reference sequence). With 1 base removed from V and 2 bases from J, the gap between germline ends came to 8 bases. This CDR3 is CASSLVQGNTGELFF. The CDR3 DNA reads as TGTGCCAGCAGCTTAGTACAGGGCAACACCGGGGAGCTGTTTTTT.

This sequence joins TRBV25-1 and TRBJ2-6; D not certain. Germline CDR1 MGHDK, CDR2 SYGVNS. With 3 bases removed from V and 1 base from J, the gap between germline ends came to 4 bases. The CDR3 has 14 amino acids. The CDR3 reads CASSDTSGANVLTF. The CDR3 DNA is TGTGCCAGCAGTGATACGTCTGGGGCCAACGTCCTGACTTTC.

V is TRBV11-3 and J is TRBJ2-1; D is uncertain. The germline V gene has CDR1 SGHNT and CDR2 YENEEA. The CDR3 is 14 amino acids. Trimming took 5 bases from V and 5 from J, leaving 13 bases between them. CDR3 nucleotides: TGTGCCAGCAGCCTCGGCGAGGTCAACAATGAGCAGTTCTTC. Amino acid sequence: CASSLGEVNNEQFF.

CDR3 residues: CSVEEMDGNTEAFF. In DNA, the CDR3 is TGCAGCGTTGAAGAGATGGACGGGAACACTGAAGCTTTCTTT. The V and J genes are TRBV29-1 and TRBJ1-1; D gene ambiguous. The V gene's germline CDR1 is SQVTM and CDR2 ANQGSEA. Trimming cost V 0 bases and J 1 base, with 9 bases left between them. The CDR3 is 14 amino acids.